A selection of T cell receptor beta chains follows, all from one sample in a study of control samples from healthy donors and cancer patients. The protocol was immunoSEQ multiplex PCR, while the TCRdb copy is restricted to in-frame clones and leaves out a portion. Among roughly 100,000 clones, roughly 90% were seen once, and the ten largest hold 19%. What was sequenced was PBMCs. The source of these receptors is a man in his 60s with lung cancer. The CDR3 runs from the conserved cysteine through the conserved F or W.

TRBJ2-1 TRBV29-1 CGLDLGGSYNEQFF
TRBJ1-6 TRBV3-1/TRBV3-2 CASSEQGDNSPLHF
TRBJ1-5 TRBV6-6 CASTSGQGRKPQHF
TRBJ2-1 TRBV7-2 CASSAAGTGYNEQFF
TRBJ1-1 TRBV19 CASSIGTGTREAFF
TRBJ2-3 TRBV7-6 CASSSFGWTGDTDTQYF
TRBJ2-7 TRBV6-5 CASSYSASGGKQYF
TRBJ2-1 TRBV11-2 CASSLATEQFF
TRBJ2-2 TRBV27 CASSLYGGSNTGELFF
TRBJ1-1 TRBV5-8 CASSLEWNTEAFF
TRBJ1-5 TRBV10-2 CASRGQSNQPQHF
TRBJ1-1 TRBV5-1 CASGFGKPGEALMNTEAFF
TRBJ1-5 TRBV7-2 CASSLSAIGGSPQHF
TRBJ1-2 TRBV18 CASSPSQGADYGYTF
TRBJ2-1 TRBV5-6 CASSLRMTGQEQFF
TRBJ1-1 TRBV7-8 CASSLVILQGATEAFF
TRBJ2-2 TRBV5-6 CASSLVQGWNTGELFF
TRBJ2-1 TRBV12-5 CASGLVPDGGRYNEQFF
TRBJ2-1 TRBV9 CASSVPGLDYNEQFF
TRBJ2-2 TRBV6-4 CASSFLGGSNTGELFF
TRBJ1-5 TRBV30 CAWSTQGNQPQHF
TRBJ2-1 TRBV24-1 CATRDRGNEQFF
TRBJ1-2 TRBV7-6 CASSSSPRDSLGYTF
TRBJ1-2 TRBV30 CAWSVLGAGSGYTF
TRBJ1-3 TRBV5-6 CASRPTNGNTIYF
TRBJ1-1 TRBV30 CAWSPSATEAFF
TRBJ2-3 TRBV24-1 CATQGAGTDTQYF
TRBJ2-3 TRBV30 CAWTRGGLRTDTQYF
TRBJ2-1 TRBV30 CAWSVFSGGGDEQFF